Presented here are 30 T cell receptor beta chains from one specimen sequenced in a study of early T cells in non-severe SARS-CoV-2 infection. Using its own MiXCR run on the 5' RACE reads, TCRdb lists one record per CDR3 protein. Of more than 65,000 distinct CDR3 sequences detected, 9.5% to 15% appear once; the ten largest clones hold 0.95% to 1.3%. What was sequenced was whole blood. The receptors come from an adult who was a healthcare worker with PCR-confirmed SARS-CoV-2 infection or an uninfected control (not recorded which).

This clonotype was observed at least ten times. The chain has TRBV20-1 and TRBJ1-1; the D is unclear. Germline V gives CDR1 DFQATT, CDR2 SNEGSKA (reference sequence). The CDR3 length is 14 residues. The V end was cut by 1 base, the J end by 0 bases, with 9 bases between. CDR3 bases: TGCAGTGCTAGAGGAAGTGCCCTGAACACTGAAGCTTTCTTT. Translating gives CSARGSALNTEAFF.

This clonotype has a count of ten or more. V gene TRBV28 combines with J gene TRBJ2-4; 8 bases match TRBD1. The CDR3 loop spans 13 amino acids. CDR1 is MDHEN and CDR2 is SYDVKM in the germline V gene. V was pared by 6 bases and J by 7 bases, with 5 bases of the junction left unmatched. CDR3 nucleotides: TGTGCCAGCAGAACTCCAGGGGGCAACATTCAGTACTTC. It translates to CASRTPGGNIQYF.

The gene calls are TRBV25-1 and TRBJ2-3, with D tentatively TRBD1 (5 bases). The CDR3 is 13 residues long. V gave up 3 bases and J gave up 5 bases, with 9 bases separating them. CDR1 is MGHDK and CDR2 is SYGVNS in the germline V gene. CDR3 protein: CASSDRVRDTQYF. CDR3 nucleotide sequence: TGTGCCAGCAGTGACAGGGTTAGAGATACGCAGTATTTT.

This clonotype was counted many times. The chain joins TRBV2 to TRBJ1-1; perhaps TRBD1 as D (6 bases). This CDR3 is 14 amino acids long. The ends were cut back, 1 base at V and 4 bases at J, with 10 bases in the middle. The germline CDR1 and CDR2 sequences are SNHLY and FYNNEI. DNA of the CDR3: TGTGCCAGCAGTGAAGAAGGGGGAGGCACTGAAGCTTTCTTT. Its translation is CASSEEGGGTEAFF.

The sample holds a few counts of this clonotype. The V call is TRBV6-5, the J call TRBJ2-5, with D perhaps matching TRBD1 (6 bases). CDR1 and CDR2 from the germline V gene are MNHEY and SVGAGI. The CDR3 sequence is 13 residues long. Trimming removed 0 bases at V and 4 bases at J, with 6 bases between. CDR3 sequence: CASSYSGAETQYF. DNA of the CDR3: TGTGCCAGCAGTTACTCGGGGGCAGAGACCCAGTACTTC.

This clonotype was recorded many times. The rearrangement links TRBV2 to TRBJ1-6, with D possibly matching TRBD1 (5 bases). Germline CDR1 SNHLY, CDR2 FYNNEI. This CDR3 contains 15 residues. V lost 6 bases to trimming and J lost 10 bases, with 19 bases between them. CDR3 sequence (DNA): TGTGCCAGCAGGAGGTCCGAGGCAGGGCGCTCACCCCTCCACTTT. It codes for CASRRSEAGRSPLHF.

V and J are TRBV6-6 and TRBJ1-1; D uncertain. The CDR3 is 14 amino acids. V was trimmed by 7 bases and J by 5 bases, leaving 17 bases between them. Germline V CDR1 and CDR2: MNHNY, SVGAGI (reference sequence). The CDR3 is CASTFSPSATEAFF. CDR3 DNA: TGTGCCAGCACTTTTTCGCCCTCGGCTACTGAAGCTTTCTTT.

This clonotype was counted between two and nine times. The chain carries TRBV10-3 and TRBJ1-2; no definite D call. Germline-derived CDR1 and CDR2 are ENHRY and SYGVKD. Between the trimmed V and J ends, which lost 11 bases and 4 bases, there was a span of 8 bases. The CDR3 has 10 residues. In nucleotides, the CDR3 is TGTGCCGTATCGTCCTATGGCTACACCTTC. This translates into CAVSSYGYTF.

The genes are TRBV29-1 and TRBJ2-7; D not certain. Germline V lookup: CDR1 SQVTM, CDR2 ANQGSEA. The CDR3 covers 12 residues. V was clipped by 5 bases and J by 2 bases, with 10 bases between them. CDR3 DNA: TGCAGCGTTTCGGACGGAGCCTACGAGCAGTACTTC. It is translated as CSVSDGAYEQYF.

This clonotype was counted many times. V gene TRBV12-3 or TRBV12-4 combines with J gene TRBJ1-6; 9 bases map to TRBD1. The CDR3 runs to 15 residues. Germline trimming cut 1 base from V and 9 bases from J; bases unmatched to any gene: 4. The CDR3 bases are TGTGCCAGCAGTTTAGAGACAGGGGGTCGTTCACCCCTCCACTTT. Amino acids: CASSLETGGRSPLHF.

The rearrangement joins TRBV5-1 to TRBJ1-4; D unclear. In germline, CDR1 is SGHRS, CDR2 YFSETQ. V lost 4 bases and J lost 0, with 10 bases in between. This CDR3 spans 15 amino acids. CDR3 region: CASSRTFATNEKLFF. The CDR3 nucleotides are TGCGCCAGCAGCCGGACCTTTGCAACTAATGAAAAACTGTTTTTT.

This clonotype was detected a few times. The gene calls are TRBV20-1 and TRBJ1-5; 9 bases are a match to TRBD1. J was trimmed by 7 bases and V by 5 bases; bases with no gene match: 6. Germline loops: CDR1 DFQATT, CDR2 SNEGSKA (reference sequence). CDR3 length: 13 residues. The CDR3 loop is CSAGDREEQPQHF. For the CDR3, the DNA is TGCAGTGCTGGGGACAGGGAGGAACAGCCCCAGCATTTT.

A few counts support this clonotype. The chain recombines TRBV20-1 with TRBJ2-7, with a weak D call TRBD1 (5 bases). Germline V lookup: CDR1 DFQATT, CDR2 SNEGSKA (reference sequence). V was shortened by 0 bases and J by 2 bases, with 14 bases between the two germline ends. This CDR3 spans 15 amino acids. The CDR3 loop is CSARDGKGAPYEQYF. The CDR3, as DNA: TGCAGTGCTAGAGATGGGAAAGGGGCCCCCTACGAGCAGTACTTC.

The table lists this clonotype with many counts. The J gene is TRBJ1-1, the V gene TRBV20-1, with 7 bases identical to TRBD1. This CDR3 contains 14 residues. V shed 0 bases and J 4 bases; nucleotides not matched to a gene: 5. The germline CDR1 and CDR2 sequences are DFQATT and SNEGSKA (reference sequence). CDR3: CSARDQGGSTEAFF. The CDR3 region has the DNA TGCAGTGCTAGAGATCAAGGGGGCAGCACTGAAGCTTTCTTT.

In this sample, this clonotype turned up many times. The rearrangement links TRBV2 to TRBJ1-6; D may be TRBD1 (6 bases). This CDR3 region has 16 residues. V gave up 8 bases and J gave up 1 base, with 15 bases separating them. The germline V gene encodes CDR1 SNHLY and CDR2 FYNNEI. CDR3 loop: CASFRDMVSYNSPLHF. CDR3 in DNA: TGTGCCAGCTTCCGGGACATGGTTTCCTATAATTCACCCCTCCACTTT.

There are many counts of this clonotype. The rearrangement uses TRBV7-9 and TRBJ2-1; no clear D. The germline CDR1 and CDR2 sequences are SEHNR and FQNEAQ (reference sequence). V dropped 1 base and J dropped 1 base, with 11 bases sitting between them. The CDR3 consists of 16 residues. CDR3 in DNA: TGTGCCAGCAGCTTAGGGGATAACATGTCCTACAATGAGCAGTTCTTC. Residues: CASSLGDNMSYNEQFF.

This clonotype occurred many times. V and J are TRBV19 and TRBJ2-2; D may be TRBD1 (6 bases). This CDR3 has 16 residues. Trimming left V 6 bases short and J 2 bases short, with 16 bases between. Germline loops: CDR1 LNHDA, CDR2 SQIVND (reference sequence). The chain's CDR3 is CASRPRGQLNTGELFF. In DNA form, the CDR3 reads TGTGCCAGTAGACCCCGTGGACAGCTTAACACCGGGGAGCTGTTTTTT.

The genes are TRBV7-8 and TRBJ2-6; D remains unclear. V lost 5 bases and J 0 bases, leaving 14 bases between the germline ends. Germline CDR1 SGHVS, CDR2 FQNEAQ. The CDR3 length is 17 residues. CDR3 DNA sequence: TGTGCCAGCAGCCCATCACTGCAAGTCTCTGGGGCCAACGTCCTGACTTTC. This encodes CASSPSLQVSGANVLTF.

In its sample, this clonotype was seen many times. The chain is built from TRBV18 and TRBJ1-5; D not resolved. CDR1 and CDR2 from the germline V gene are KGHSH and LQKENI. V shed 3 bases and J shed 4 bases, with 10 bases lying between them. The CDR3 sequence is 14 residues long. The CDR3 DNA follows: TGTGCCAGCTCACCGTCGGCGGGTAATCAGCCCCAGCATTTT. Amino acid sequence: CASSPSAGNQPQHF.

The rearrangement joins TRBV27 to TRBJ2-3; no reliable D call. Trimming pared 0 bases from V and 5 bases from J, leaving 6 bases between. This CDR3 spans 13 amino acids. The germline V gene encodes CDR1 MNHEY and CDR2 SMNVEV (reference sequence). CDR3 DNA sequence: TGTGCCAGCAGTTTATCTTCCGTAGATACGCAGTATTTT. Its protein is CASSLSSVDTQYF.

J is TRBJ2-3 and V is TRBV3-2; the table calls TRBD2, which could not be checked here. TRBV3-2 constitutes a pseudogene. This CDR3 is 18 amino acids long. CDR3 protein: CASSPSDGLAGIADTQYF. The CDR3 DNA sequence: TGTGCCAGCAGTCCGTCCGATGGACTAGCGGGAATAGCAGATACGCAGTATTTT.

This clonotype was observed at least ten times. This chain joins TRBV18 and TRBJ1-2, with TRBD1 matching 7 bases. J lost 8 bases, V lost 6 bases, and 6 bases had no gene match. CDR1 and CDR2 (germline): KGHSH, LQKENI. This CDR3 has 12 residues. The CDR3 nucleotides are TGTGCCAGCTCGCGGGACAGTCGGGGCTACACCTTC. Translating gives CASSRDSRGYTF. Filled out from reference TRBV18 and TRBJ1-2, the complete variable domain reads NAGVMQNPRHLVRRRGQEARLRCSPMKGHSHVYWYRQLPEEGLKFMVYLQKENIIDESGMPKERFSAEFPKEGPSILRIQQVVRGDSAAYFCASSRDSRGYTFGSGTRLTVV.

Only a few counts were recorded for this clonotype. This chain joins TRBV29-1 and TRBJ1-2, with a possible D match to TRBD1 (6 bases). The germline CDR1 and CDR2 sequences are SQVTM and ANQGSEA. V lost 7 bases to trimming and J lost 5 bases, with 17 bases between them. The CDR3 sequence is 13 residues long. In DNA form, the CDR3 reads TGCAGCGCCGGCGGACAGCCCTCTTATGGCTACACCTTC. Its translation: CSAGGQPSYGYTF.

The rearrangement links TRBV6-5 to TRBJ2-2, with 8 nucleotides matching TRBD2. The V and J ends lost 5 bases and 1 base, in that order; junction bases with no gene match: 12. The CDR3 spans 18 residues. CDR1 and CDR2 from the germline V gene are MNHEY and SVGAGI. The CDR3 sequence: CASSRKLSTSVNTGELFF. The CDR3 nucleotides are TGTGCCAGCAGTCGCAAGCTATCGACTAGCGTGAACACCGGGGAGCTGTTTTTT.

At least ten counts were recorded for this clonotype. The chain combines TRBV6-2 or TRBV6-3 with TRBJ1-5; no clear D. V was pared by 7 bases and J by 5 bases, with 18 bases between. The germline V gene encodes CDR1 MNHEY and CDR2 SVGEGT. The CDR3 is 15 residues long. The CDR3, as DNA: TGTGCCAGCACTCCCGCGGGCAGCTCCTATCAGCCCCAGCATTTT. Translation gives CASTPAGSSYQPQHF.

The CDR3 sequence: CASSLFEAPADTQYF. The CDR3 DNA reads TGTGCCAGCAGCTTATTTGAGGCCCCGGCAGATACGCAGTATTTT. This sequence joins TRBV7-9 and TRBJ2-3, with D unresolved. CDR1 is SEHNR and CDR2 is FQNEAQ in the germline V gene (reference sequence). CDR3 length: 15 amino acids. With 2 bases removed from V and 4 bases from J, the gap between germline ends came to 13 bases.

The V and J genes are TRBV29-1 and TRBJ1-1; TRBD1 aligns across 7 bases. Germline V CDR1 and CDR2: SQVTM, ANQGSEA. V dropped 1 base and J dropped 3; count of bases not matched to a gene: 5. There are 14 residues in the CDR3. The CDR3 is CSVEGLRGDTEAFF. DNA for the CDR3: TGCAGCGTTGAAGGCCTCAGGGGGGACACTGAAGCTTTCTTT.

The CDR3 DNA sequence: TGTGCCAGCAGCTTATTTTATCATAGCACAGATACGCAGTATTTT. It specifies CASSLFYHSTDTQYF. This rearrangement joins TRBV7-2 to TRBJ2-3; D remains ambiguous. This CDR3 is built from 15 residues. V lost 2 bases, J lost 0 bases, and 9 bases lay in between. The germline gives CDR1 SGHTA, CDR2 FQGNSA. Looking up the rest from reference TRBV7-2 and TRBJ2-3 gives the full variable domain: GAGVSQSPSNKVTEKGKDVELRCDPISGHTALYWYRQSLGQGLEFLIYFQGNSAPDKSGLPSDRFSAERTGGSVSTLTIQRTQQEDSAVYLCASSLFYHSTDTQYFGPGTRLTVL.

This clonotype came up a few times. The V and J genes are TRBV3-1 and TRBJ2-6; either TRBD1 or TRBD2 may supply D (5 bases each). The CDR3 loop spans 16 amino acids. V was trimmed by 3 bases and J by 0 bases, leaving 9 bases between them. The germline V gene encodes CDR1 LGHDT and CDR2 YNNKEL (reference sequence). The chain's CDR3 is CASSQGVVSGANVLTF. The CDR3 nucleotides read TGTGCCAGCAGCCAGGGGGTCGTCTCTGGGGCCAACGTCCTGACTTTC. The entire variable domain, with the rest obtained from reference TRBV3-1 and TRBJ2-6, is as follows: DTAVSQTPKYLVTQMGNDKSIKCEQNLGHDTMYWYKQDSKKFLKIMFSYNNKELIINETVPNRFSPKSPDKAHLNLHINSLELGDSAVYFCASSQGVVSGANVLTFGAGSRLTVL.

This clonotype was recorded many times. The rearrangement links TRBV27 to TRBJ1-5, with unresolved D. V was clipped by 4 bases and J by 5 bases, with 15 bases between them. CDR3 length: 15 residues. CDR1 MNHEY and CDR2 SMNVEV come from the germline V gene (reference sequence). CDR3 region: CASSSTPEPDQPQHF. The CDR3 DNA reads TGTGCCAGCAGTTCCACCCCGGAACCCGATCAGCCCCAGCATTTT.